The rows below give T cell receptor beta chains drawn from one sample of a study of graft-versus-host responses after intestinal transplantation. The antigens for these receptors are not known. The protocol was immunoSEQ multiplex PCR, while the TCRdb copy is restricted to in-frame clones and leaves out a portion. Counted here are 90,000 to 150,000 clones, approximately 92% occurring once; the ten biggest clones make up more than 0.1%. This specimen was unstimulated CD4+ T cells sorted from spleen or lymph node cells, taken before intestinal transplant. These receptors all stem from a human donor who received an intestinal transplant. Each CDR3 is given with its conserved first and last residue. The order of the fields is clone size, CDR3 length, D gene, V gene, J gene, CDR3 DNA, CDR3 protein. A D gene is named only where the DNA matches it firmly. The size of a clone is reported for some rows only, either as once, few or many, or as a class for expanded clones.

-	14	-	TRBV5-6	TRBJ2-1	TGTGCCAGCTACGGACAGCTCTATTACAATGAGCAGTTCTTC	CASYGQLYYNEQFF
-	15	-	TRBV18	TRBJ1-2	TGTGCCAGCTCACCAGAAGGGATCCCTAACTATGGCTACACCTTC	CASSPEGIPNYGYTF
-	12	-	TRBV5-1	TRBJ2-2	TGCGCCAGCAGCCCCGACACCGGGGAGCTGTTTTTT	CASSPDTGELFF
few	14	TRBD2	TRBV5-1	TRBJ2-7	TGCGCCAGCAGCTATAGCGGGGCCCACTACGAGCAGTACTTC	CASSYSGAHYEQYF
-	13	-	TRBV7-3	TRBJ1-2	TGTGCCAGCAGCCCTGGGGGGGTCGGCGGCTACACCTTC	CASSPGGVGGYTF
-	17	-	TRBV9	TRBJ2-1	TGTGCCAGCAGCGTAGTGATGTCAGTAAGCTCCTACAATGAGCAGTTCTTC	CASSVVMSVSSYNEQFF
-	16	-	TRBV9	TRBJ2-5	TGTGCCAGCAGCCAATCGGCAGGTGGGGGGCAAGAGACCCAGTACTTC	CASSQSAGGGQETQYF
-	15	-	TRBV6-1	TRBJ2-7	TGTGCCAGCAGGCCGGGCGGGGCCTCAGGGCTCGAGCAGTACTTC	CASRPGGASGLEQYF
-	16	TRBD2	TRBV19	TRBJ2-7	TGTGCCAGTAGTCCCCGGGGGGTTCCTAGTTCCTACGAGCAGTACTTC	CASSPRGVPSSYEQYF
-	16	-	TRBV5-4	TRBJ2-7	TGTGCCAGCAGCTCGGGGAAGGACAGATTCTCCTACGAGCAGTACTTC	CASSSGKDRFSYEQYF
-	13	-	TRBV19	TRBJ2-3	TGTGCCAGTAGGGATGGGGGAGCAGATACGCAGTATTTT	CASRDGGADTQYF
-	10	-	TRBV29-1	TRBJ1-4	TGCAGCGTCGGAGGCCGGGACTTAACATTT	CSVGGRDLTF
-	16	-	TRBV28	TRBJ1-4	TGTGCCAGCAGTTTAGCCGGACATGAAATTAATGAAAAACTGTTTTTT	CASSLAGHEINEKLFF
-	12	-	TRBV2	TRBJ1-2	TGTGCCCGAGAGGGTCAGGGGCGGTCCTACACCTTC	CAREGQGRSYTF
once	13	-	TRBV7-9	TRBJ2-7	TGTGCCAGCAGCTTGACAGTCAACTACGAGCAGTACTTC	CASSLTVNYEQYF
once	12	-	TRBV2	TRBJ1-1	TGTGCCAGCATGCAGCAGACCCCCGAAGCTTTCTTT	CASMQQTPEAFF
-	16	-	TRBV18	TRBJ1-2	TGTGCCAGCTCAGACTACTCGGGGCAGGCGGTGGATGGCTACACCTTC	CASSDYSGQAVDGYTF
once	14	TRBD1	TRBV18	TRBJ1-1	TGTGCCAGCTCACCGGGACAGGGGGCGGGTGAAGCTTTCTTT	CASSPGQGAGEAFF
-	14	TRBD1	TRBV6-5	TRBJ2-1	TGTGCCACCGTTACCGGGACAGCTTACAATGAGCAGTTCTTC	CATVTGTAYNEQFF
-	13	-	TRBV7-9	TRBJ2-5	TGTGCCAGCAGCTTTTTCAGTAAAGAGACCCAGTACTTC	CASSFFSKETQYF
-	15	TRBD2	TRBV5-1	TRBJ2-2	TGCGCCAGCAGCTCGGGAGGGGTGAACACCGGGGAGCTGTTTTTT	CASSSGGVNTGELFF
-	17	-	TRBV19	TRBJ1-5	TGTGCCAGTAGTATAGGTCCCGGGGCGTCTGTAGTTCAGCCCCAGCATTTT	CASSIGPGASVVQPQHF
-	15	-	TRBV7-3	TRBJ1-1	TGTGCCAGCAGCCCCGGGGGGGGTAGGCGGACTGAAGCTTTCTTT	CASSPGGGRRTEAFF
-	16	-	TRBV9	TRBJ1-3	TGTGCCAGCAGCGTAGTTTGGGGGACGTCTGGAAACACCATATATTTT	CASSVVWGTSGNTIYF
-	14	-	TRBV5-1	TRBJ2-5	TGCGCCAGCAGCTTCGACAGCCTACAAGAGACCCAGTACTTC	CASSFDSLQETQYF
-	13	TRBD1	TRBV5-5	TRBJ1-2	TGTGCCAGCAGCTGGACAGGGGGCTATGGCTACACCTTC	CASSWTGGYGYTF
-	12	TRBD2	TRBV7-2	TRBJ2-1	TGTGCCAGCAGCGCCCGGGGGGGGCCGCAGTTCTTC	CASSARGGPQFF
once	15	-	TRBV6-5	TRBJ1-1	TGTGCCAGCAGTTACCGGGGACCGCAGAACACTGAAGCTTTCTTT	CASSYRGPQNTEAFF
once	13	-	TRBV12-5	TRBJ2-7	TGTGCTAGTGGTCCGGAGGGAGGTTTTGAGCAGTACTTC	CASGPEGGFEQYF